These 27 T cell receptor beta chains were all obtained from the same sample, sequenced in a study of T cells in localized non-small cell lung cancer. Assay: immunoSEQ multiplex PCR; the TCRdb copy retains only in-frame clones and omits some. The top ten hold 17% of the sample, which has 30,000 to 40,000 clones, roughly 87% seen once. The specimen comprised peripheral blood, sampled before any cancer treatment. All receptors derive from a male donor at least 60 years old with stage III squamous cell lung carcinoma.

The chain couples TRBV10-2 to TRBJ2-1; 13 nucleotides line up with TRBD2. This CDR3 is 17 amino acids long. V lost 3 bases and J lost 2; bases outside the gene matches: 4. CDR1 WSHSY and CDR2 SAAADI come from the germline V gene. CDR3 sequence (DNA): TGCGCCAGCAGTGACCAACTAGCGGGGGGGCCCTACAATGAGCAGTTCTTC. This sequence encodes CASSDQLAGGPYNEQFF.

This clone was recorded a few times. J is TRBJ1-6 and V is TRBV2; 7 positions match TRBD1. Germline CDR1 SNHLY, CDR2 FYNNEI. Trimming took 6 bases from V and 7 from J; bases not matched to a gene: 6. The CDR3 length is 14 residues. The CDR3 coding sequence is TGTGCCAGCAGACTACAGGGGACGAATTCACCCCTCCACTTT. This gives the protein CASRLQGTNSPLHF.

The rearrangement uses TRBV5-1 and TRBJ2-3, with TRBD1 identical over 7 bases. Germline CDR1 SGHRS, CDR2 YFSETQ. The CDR3 consists of 15 residues. J lost 5 bases, V lost 0 bases, and 6 bases had no gene match. The CDR3 region is CASSLAATGIDTQYF. The CDR3, as DNA: TGCGCCAGCAGCTTGGCCGCGACAGGGATAGATACGCAGTATTTT.

J is TRBJ2-5 and V is TRBV5-4; possible D gene TRBD1, 6 bases. Trimming cost V 3 bases and J 5 bases, with 14 bases left between them. The CDR3 consists of 14 residues. Germline V gives CDR1 SGHNT, CDR2 YYREEE (reference sequence). The DNA of the CDR3 is TGTGCCAGCAGCTGGGTGGGGGCCGGGGAGACCCAGTACTTC. Protein product: CASSWVGAGETQYF.

This chain connects TRBV7-6 to TRBJ2-5; D gene ambiguous. The V gene's germline CDR1 is SGHVS and CDR2 FNYEAQ. Trimming took 5 bases from V and 3 from J, leaving 13 bases between them. CDR3 length: 14 amino acids. CDR3 region: CASSQGLREETQYF. As DNA, the CDR3 is TGTGCCAGCAGCCAAGGGCTGAGAGAAGAGACCCAGTACTTC.

This sequence joins TRBV30 and TRBJ1-5; the D is unclear. V lost 1 base, J lost 2 bases, and 12 bases lay in between. This CDR3 spans 15 amino acids. The germline gives CDR1 GTSNPN, CDR2 SVGIG (reference sequence). The CDR3 nucleotides read TGTGCCTGGAGTGCGGGTCTCTATGGCAATCAGCCCCAGCATTTT. Protein: CAWSAGLYGNQPQHF.

V and J are TRBV4-1 and TRBJ2-5; D call uncertain. V was cut by 0 bases and J by 2 bases, with 10 bases left in between. The CDR3 is made up of 15 amino acids. Per the germline V gene, CDR1 is MGHRA and CDR2 is YSYEKL. CDR3 coding DNA: TGCGCCAGCAGCCAAGATGGTACGGAACAAGAGACCCAGTACTTC. Its protein product is CASSQDGTEQETQYF.

V usage is TRBV2 and J usage is TRBJ1-2; D is undetermined. The CDR3 has 13 amino acids. Trimming pared 4 bases from V and 5 bases from J, leaving 11 bases between. Germline V gene lookup returns CDR1 SNHLY and CDR2 FYNNEI. The CDR3 loop is CASSGRNVYGYTF. The CDR3 nucleotides read TGTGCCAGCAGTGGACGGAACGTATATGGCTACACCTTC.

J is TRBJ1-2 and V is TRBV19; D remains ambiguous. This CDR3 contains 14 residues. Trimming left V 6 bases short and J 6 bases short, with 17 bases between. Germline V lookup: CDR1 LNHDA, CDR2 SQIVND (reference sequence). The CDR3 sequence: CASSQRREGHGYTF. DNA for the CDR3: TGTGCCAGTAGCCAAAGGCGGGAGGGCCATGGCTACACCTTC.

The J gene is TRBJ1-6, the V gene TRBV7-3, with D unclear. This CDR3 has 13 amino acids. The V end lost 1 base, the J end lost 7 bases, and 5 bases lay between the germline ends. Germline CDR1 is SGHTA and CDR2 is FQGTGA. For the CDR3, the DNA is TGTGCCAGCAGCTTAAAGGTGAATTCACCCCTCCACTTT. Translating gives CASSLKVNSPLHF.

The gene calls are TRBV4-1 and TRBJ2-7; D perhaps matches TRBD2 (5 bases). Trimming left V 4 bases short and J 2 bases short, with 18 bases between. Germline-derived CDR1 and CDR2 are MGHRA and YSYEKL. The CDR3 covers 16 residues. CDR3 nucleotides: TGCGCCAGCAGCCTCACGGATCAAAGCGGTACCTACGAGCAGTACTTC. Protein product: CASSLTDQSGTYEQYF.

This clone appeared a single time. J is TRBJ1-2 and V is TRBV6-4; D call uncertain. The length of the CDR3 is 13 residues. The ends were cut back, 8 bases at V and 2 bases at J, with 12 bases in the middle. Germline-derived CDR1 and CDR2 are MRHNA and SNTAGT. CDR3 amino acids: CASPLGPNYGYTF. The CDR3 coding sequence is TGTGCCAGCCCCCTGGGCCCCAACTATGGCTACACCTTC.

The V call is TRBV5-1, the J call TRBJ2-1; TRBD1 matches at 8 bases. The CDR3 covers 17 residues. Germline V lookup: CDR1 SGHRS, CDR2 YFSETQ. After removal of 4 bases from V and 2 bases from J, the junction contained 11 bases not matched to a gene. CDR3 coding DNA: TGCGCCAGCAGCCAACCCCGTGGGACAGGAGCCTACAATGAGCAGTTCTTC. It translates to CASSQPRGTGAYNEQFF.

The chain is built from TRBV5-1 and TRBJ2-2; 10 positions match TRBD1. V gave up 4 bases and J gave up 6 bases; unmatched junction bases: 6. CDR1 and CDR2 from the germline V gene are SGHRS and YFSETQ. The CDR3 covers 15 residues. The DNA of the CDR3 is TGCGCCAGCAGCCCGCGACAGGGGGCGTCCGGGGAGCTGTTTTTT. Its translation is CASSPRQGASGELFF.

The chain joins TRBV19 to TRBJ1-3, with D possibly TRBD1 on 5 matching bases. V gave up 5 bases and J gave up 4 bases, with 15 bases separating them. CDR3 length equals 15 residues. Germline-derived CDR1 and CDR2 are LNHDA and SQIVND (reference sequence). The CDR3 DNA reads TGTGCCAGTAGTTGGCAGGGTGACTCGGGAAACACCATATATTTT. It encodes CASSWQGDSGNTIYF.

The chain couples TRBV2 to TRBJ1-1; D gene uncertain. CDR3 length equals 16 residues. CDR1 and CDR2 from the germline V gene are SNHLY and FYNNEI. Trimming removed 2 bases at V and 2 bases at J, with 15 bases between. The CDR3 is CASSELAVSLNTEAFF. The DNA for the CDR3 is TGTGCCAGCAGTGAACTGGCAGTCAGTCTAAACACTGAAGCTTTCTTT.

The CDR3 reads CASTPIGQYTEAFF. CDR3 nucleotides: TGTGCCAGCACCCCAATTGGGCAGTACACTGAAGCTTTCTTT. The chain carries TRBV27 and TRBJ1-1; D is ambiguous. The V end lost 7 bases, the J end lost 3 bases, and 15 bases lay between the germline ends. CDR3 length: 14 residues. Germline assignment: CDR1 MNHEY and CDR2 SMNVEV (reference sequence).

The chain combines TRBV4-1 with TRBJ1-5, with TRBD1 identical over 8 bases. This CDR3 contains 16 residues. Trimming cost V 1 base and J 2 bases; bases outside gene matches: 4. Germline loops: CDR1 MGHRA, CDR2 YSYEKL. CDR3 residues: CASSQVGQGGNQPQHF. DNA for the CDR3: TGCGCCAGCAGCCAAGTAGGACAGGGAGGCAATCAGCCCCAGCATTTT.

The chain uses TRBV7-6 and TRBJ2-3; D tentatively fits TRBD1 or TRBD2 (5 bases each). V was pared by 1 base and J by 5 bases, with 16 bases between. The CDR3 runs 16 residues. Germline loops: CDR1 SGHVS, CDR2 FNYEAQ. This chain's CDR3 is CASSLEVGAWGDTQYF. The CDR3 DNA reads TGTGCCAGCAGCTTAGAGGTCGGGGCATGGGGAGATACGCAGTATTTT.

The chain joins TRBV4-1 to TRBJ1-3; D is undetermined. CDR1 and CDR2 (germline): MGHRA, YSYEKL. The CDR3 extends over 15 amino acids. V lost 4 bases and J 0 bases, leaving 10 bases between the germline ends. This chain's CDR3 is CASSLWASSGNTIYF. Here the CDR3 DNA reads TGCGCCAGCAGCCTTTGGGCCTCCTCTGGAAACACCATATATTTT.

The chain employs TRBV4-2 and TRBJ1-2; no clear D gene. The CDR3 spans 15 residues. V was trimmed by 0 bases and J by 4 bases, leaving 12 bases between them. Germline V lookup: CDR1 LGHNA, CDR2 YNFKEQ. The CDR3, as DNA: TGTGCCAGCAGCCAAGATCGAGGAGGGTCCTATGGCTACACCTTC. Translation: CASSQDRGGSYGYTF.

V usage is TRBV7-8 and J usage is TRBJ2-7, with 8 bases matching TRBD2. Germline assignment: CDR1 SGHVS and CDR2 FQNEAQ. V shed 2 bases and J 4 bases; nucleotides not matched to a gene: 4. The CDR3 covers 14 residues. This CDR3 is CASSLLGLGYEQYF. The CDR3, as DNA: TGTGCCAGCAGCTTACTGGGACTAGGGTACGAGCAGTACTTC. The whole variable domain, remainder taken from reference TRBV7-8 and TRBJ2-7, is GAGVSQSPRYKVAKRGQDVALRCDPISGHVSLFWYQQALGQGPEFLTYFQNEAQLDKSGLPSDRFFAERPEGSVSTLKIQRTQQEDSAVYLCASSLLGLGYEQYFGPGTRLTVT.

This chain uses TRBV4-1 with TRBJ1-1, with 9 bases matching TRBD1. V lost 4 bases and J lost 1; bases outside the gene matches: 4. The CDR3 runs to 15 residues. Looked up from germline, CDR1 is MGHRA and CDR2 is YSYEKL. The CDR3 here is CASSPKGQGNTEAFF. In nucleotides, the CDR3 is TGCGCCAGCAGCCCCAAGGGACAGGGGAACACTGAAGCTTTCTTT.

The table lists this clone with a count of one. The V gene is TRBV11-2, the J gene TRBJ2-1; D is possibly TRBD1 (5 bases). Per germline, CDR1 SGHAT and CDR2 FQNNGV. Trimming stripped 3 bases from V and 5 bases from J, with 11 bases between. The CDR3 has 14 amino acids. The CDR3 is CASSLLGPHNEQFF. The CDR3, as DNA: TGTGCCAGCAGCTTGTTGGGGCCCCACAATGAGCAGTTCTTC.

The gene calls are TRBV5-4 and TRBJ2-5; 7 bases are a match to TRBD2. V gave up 4 bases and J gave up 5 bases; unmatched junction bases: 8. The germline CDR1 and CDR2 sequences are SGHNT and YYREEE (reference sequence). This CDR3 comprises 14 residues. CDR3 sequence reads: CASSPRRGDETQYF. CDR3 nucleotides: TGTGCCAGCAGCCCGAGACGGGGGGATGAGACCCAGTACTTC.

This sequence joins TRBV6-5 and TRBJ2-2; D is possibly TRBD1 (5 bases). The germline CDR1 and CDR2 sequences are MNHEY and SVGAGI. CDR3 size: 14 residues. The germline V and J ends were trimmed by 6 bases and 5 bases, with 13 bases remaining between them. The CDR3 region is CASRWQGLTGELFF. The CDR3 DNA is TGTGCCAGCAGGTGGCAGGGTTTAACCGGGGAGCTGTTTTTT.

The genes are TRBV5-1 and TRBJ2-7; TRBD2 agrees at 8 bases. The germline gives CDR1 SGHRS, CDR2 YFSETQ. The CDR3 is made up of 16 amino acids. Trimming at V came to 0 bases and at J to 5 bases, leaving 10 bases not matched to a gene. The DNA for the CDR3 is TGCGCCAGCAGCTTGGTCGGGCAGCGGGGGACCGACGAGCAGTACTTC. Encoded protein: CASSLVGQRGTDEQYF. The complete variable domain, with remaining parts taken from reference TRBV5-1 and TRBJ2-7, reads KAGVTQTPRYLIKTRGQQVTLSCSPISGHRSVSWYQQTPGQGLQFLFEYFSETQRNKGNFPGRFSGRQFSNSRSEMNVSTLELGDSALYLCASSLVGQRGTDEQYFGPGTRLTVT.